This T cell receptor beta chain was observed in a study of shared clonotypes between healthy human individuals. There are 15 residues in the CDR3. Germline V lookup: CDR1 MNHEY, CDR2 SMNVEV (reference sequence). With respect to this clone: The germline gene is not matched at one end of the junction; a read error may be the cause.

Using immunoSEQ multiplex PCR, the repertoire was profiled, and TCRdb retains in-frame clones only, with some absent. Altogether about 2.3 million clones are present, 85% to 95% being singletons, with the ten largest covering more than 0.35%. The gene calls are TRBV27 and TRBJ2-3, with 9 bases identical to TRBD2. The TCR was taken from a man aged 18 to 29 in good health. Some clones in this sample may be carry-over from other donors' samples. Sample: naive CD4+ T cells from PBMCs. Subset denoted: CD45RA+ positively selected. The DNA of the CDR3 is TGTGCCAGCAGTTTTCCCGGGACTAGCAGAGATACGCAGTATTTT. It translates to CASSFPGTSRDTQYF.